These 16 T cell receptor beta chains originate from one sample sequenced in a study of T cell responses to AZD1222 COVID-19 vaccine. Method: immunoSEQ multiplex PCR; TCRdb's copy keeps in-frame clones and lacks some. Here the sample spans some 190,000 clones, approximately 91% being singletons. The source material was peripheral blood, sampled 28 days after the second AZD1222 dose. These receptors were collected from an adult who received the AZD1222 COVID-19 vaccine.

V is TRBV7-3 and J is TRBJ2-3; D unclear. The ends were cut back, 5 bases at V and 6 bases at J, with 15 bases in the middle. This CDR3 comprises 14 residues. Germline CDR1 and CDR2: SGHTA and FQGTGA. The CDR3 nucleotides are TGTGCCAGCAGCCAACCATCGGTTGGCGATACGCAGTATTTT. Its protein is CASSQPSVGDTQYF.

The chain links TRBV4-3 to TRBJ1-2; D remains ambiguous. Germline V gene lookup returns CDR1 LGHNA and CDR2 YSLEER. Trimming took 1 base from V and 5 from J, leaving 14 bases between them. This CDR3 is built from 15 residues. CDR3 coding DNA: TGCGCCAGCAGCCAAGCGGGTGGGGATTCGTATGGCTACACCTTC. It is translated as CASSQAGGDSYGYTF.

This rearrangement joins TRBV5-4 to TRBJ2-1; 7 nucleotides match TRBD2. V was pared by 4 bases and J by 9 bases, with 4 bases of the junction left unmatched. The CDR3 runs 12 residues. Germline V gene sequence: CDR1 SGHNT, CDR2 YYREEE (reference sequence). CDR3 protein: CASSQSSGEQFF. Here the CDR3 DNA reads TGTGCCAGCAGCCAGTCTAGCGGTGAGCAGTTCTTC.

The chain recombines TRBV27 with TRBJ2-2; possibly TRBD1 or TRBD2 for D (5 bases each). The CDR3 runs to 15 residues. Germline assignment: CDR1 MNHEY and CDR2 SMNVEV (reference sequence). The V end lost 6 bases, the J end lost 9 bases, and 20 bases lay between the germline ends. In nucleotides, the CDR3 is TGTGCCAGCAGCTCGGGGCCCAACTTCGTCCGGGAGCTGTTTTTT. This gives the protein CASSSGPNFVRELFF.

In this sample, this clone turned up once. V gene TRBV5-1 combines with J gene TRBJ1-1; 9 bases are shared with TRBD1. The CDR3 is made up of 16 amino acids. Germline V gene lookup returns CDR1 SGHRS and CDR2 YFSETQ. V lost 1 base to trimming and J lost 2 bases; unmatched junction nucleotides: 6. The CDR3 DNA reads as TGCGCCAGCAGCTTGACCCGGACAGGGGTAAACACTGAAGCTTTCTTT. Amino acid sequence: CASSLTRTGVNTEAFF.

J is TRBJ2-3 and V is TRBV29-1; a weak D match, TRBD2 (6 bases). Germline V gene data show CDR1 as SQVTM and CDR2 as ANQGSEA. The V end was cut by 3 bases, the J end by 2 bases, with 15 bases between. This CDR3 has 15 residues. The CDR3 here is CSVDGPGLLTDTQYF. The CDR3 DNA reads TGCAGCGTTGATGGGCCGGGACTCCTCACAGATACGCAGTATTTT.

The rearrangement links TRBV18 to TRBJ2-7; D remains unclear. The CDR3 runs to 12 residues. Germline CDR1 is KGHSH and CDR2 is LQKENI. Trimming removed 6 bases from V and 5 bases from J, with 11 bases in between. DNA of the CDR3: TGTGCCAGCTCCCCGTCAGGCAACGAGCAGTACTTC. Translating it yields CASSPSGNEQYF.

This chain uses TRBV3-1 (or the pseudogene TRBV3-2) with TRBJ2-1; unclear D gene. This CDR3 comprises 14 residues. Germline CDR1 and CDR2: LGHDT and YNNKEL (reference sequence). V dropped 1 base and J dropped 0 bases, with 4 bases sitting between them. The chain's CDR3 is CASSQAGSYNEQFF. CDR3 in DNA: TGTGCCAGCAGCCAAGCTGGCTCCTACAATGAGCAGTTCTTC.

The DNA of the CDR3 is TGTGCCAGCAGCACCGGGACTAGCGGGCAAGAGACCCAGTACTTC. Its translation: CASSTGTSGQETQYF. The genes are TRBV2 and TRBJ2-5; TRBD2 matches 12 bases. The CDR3 totals 15 residues. The germline V gene encodes CDR1 SNHLY and CDR2 FYNNEI. V lost 6 bases, J lost 2 bases, and 4 bases stayed unmatched.

The chain has TRBV7-8 and TRBJ1-5, with unresolved D. The CDR3 extends over 15 amino acids. The V gene lost 0 bases and the J gene lost 3 bases, with 9 bases spanning the gap. CDR1 is SGHVS and CDR2 is FQNEAQ in the germline V gene. The DNA for the CDR3 is TGTGCCAGCAGCTTAGCAGGGATCTACAATCAGCCCCAGCATTTT. Translated, it gives CASSLAGIYNQPQHF.

This chain links TRBV18 with TRBJ1-5; D is undetermined. From germline, CDR1 is KGHSH and CDR2 LQKENI. V dropped 1 base and J dropped 5 bases, with 6 bases sitting between them. CDR3 length: 13 residues. In DNA, the CDR3 is TGTGCCAGCTCACCACACTCGGATCAGCCCCAGCATTTT. It translates to CASSPHSDQPQHF.

The chain has TRBV6-2 or TRBV6-3 and TRBJ2-3; 7 positions match TRBD2. V was clipped by 2 bases and J by 0 bases; unmatched bases: 2. CDR3 size: 15 residues. In germline, CDR1 is MNHEY, CDR2 SVGEGT. CDR3 loop: CASSYLGGSTDTQYF. DNA of the CDR3: TGTGCCAGCAGTTACCTGGGGGGGAGCACAGATACGCAGTATTTT.

The rearrangement links TRBV11-3 to TRBJ2-1; D unresolved. CDR1 SGHNT and CDR2 YENEEA come from the germline V gene. V was shortened by 0 bases and J by 6 bases, with 6 bases between the two germline ends. The CDR3 spans 13 residues. The DNA for the CDR3 is TGTGCCAGCAGCTTAGATCTGGGCAATGAGCAGTTCTTC. This encodes CASSLDLGNEQFF. Complete variable domain (other parts from reference TRBV11-3 and TRBJ2-1): EAGVVQSPRYKIIEKKQPVAFWCNPISGHNTLYWYLQNLGQGPELLIRYENEEAVDDSQLPKDRFSAERLKGVDSTLKIQPAELGDSAVYLCASSLDLGNEQFFGPGTRLTVL.

In DNA form, the CDR3 reads TGTGCCAGCAGCCACAGGGGGACTGGAAACACCATATATTTT. Protein: CASSHRGTGNTIYF. This chain links TRBV2 with TRBJ1-3, with 8 nucleotides matching TRBD1. CDR3 size: 14 residues. CDR1 is SNHLY and CDR2 is FYNNEI in the germline V gene. V lost 6 bases, J lost 2 bases, and 3 bases stayed unmatched.

This clone was counted a single time. The chain joins TRBV5-5 to TRBJ1-6, with a weak D call TRBD1 (5 bases). Per germline, CDR1 SGHKS and CDR2 YYEKEE (reference sequence). The CDR3 extends over 14 amino acids. V gave up 3 bases and J gave up 9 bases, with 13 bases separating them. CDR3 region: CASSYTGSSSPLHF. CDR3 nucleotides: TGTGCCAGCAGCTACACAGGTTCGTCTTCACCCCTCCACTTT.

This chain links TRBV5-5 with TRBJ1-4; no clear D. The length of the CDR3 is 15 residues. Germline CDR1 and CDR2: SGHKS and YYEKEE (reference sequence). The germline V and J ends were trimmed by 0 bases and 7 bases, with 13 bases remaining between them. CDR3 DNA: TGTGCCAGCAGCTTGGCGGCTACCATCGGTGAAAAACTGTTTTTT. As protein: CASSLAATIGEKLFF.